This is a list of T cell receptor beta chains from one sample in a study of liver allograft versus peripheral blood T cells. Each CDR3 protein gets one entry after TCRdb re-called the reads with MiXCR. This sample has about 5,300 distinct CDR3 sequences, with over 15% found just once. These receptors were collected from a human patient who had a liver transplant. Part of the T cells may come from the graft donor. Each CDR3 is given with its conserved first and last residue. The D gene is left open where the match is weak. The listing skips clone size in some rows; elsewhere it reads once, few, many or a size class.

length,D,V,J,size,CDR3,DNA
15,TRBD1,TRBV6-5,TRBJ2-5,few,CASRTGRLVGETQYF,TGTGCCAGCAGGACAGGGCGTTTAGTCGGAGAGACCCAGTACTTC
14,-,TRBV11-2,TRBJ2-7,-,CASSPHRGDYEQYF,TGTGCCAGCAGCCCGCATAGGGGGGATTACGAGCAGTACTTC
11,-,TRBV6-2/TRBV6-3,TRBJ2-5,many,CASSSGETQYF,TGTGCCAGCAGTTCGGGGGAGACCCAGTACTTC
13,-,TRBV15,TRBJ2-7,medium-sized,CATSRDQGYEQYF,TGTGCCACCAGCAGAGACCAGGGTTACGAGCAGTACTTC
13,-,TRBV20-1,TRBJ1-4,many,CSAKEGVGEKLFF,TGCAGTGCTAAAGAGGGGGTCGGTGAAAAACTGTTTTTT
15,-,TRBV6-5,TRBJ2-1,-,CASSYGAGRGNEQFF,TGTGCCAGCAGTTACGGGGCGGGAAGGGGCAATGAGCAGTTCTTC
18,TRBD2,TRBV7-9,TRBJ2-5,-,CASSLKGSLAGFQETQYF,TGTGCCAGCAGCTTGAAGGGGTCGCTAGCGGGATTTCAAGAGACCCAGTACTTC
13,-,TRBV28,TRBJ2-1,many,CATTRLGYNEQFF,TGTGCCACCACGCGACTAGGCTACAATGAGCAGTTCTTC
15,-,TRBV6-6,TRBJ2-7,medium-sized,CASSYSRGEWDEQYF,TGTGCCAGCAGTTACTCGAGGGGCGAGTGGGACGAGCAGTACTTC
15,-,TRBV3-1,TRBJ2-1,few,CASSQSGPLVDEQFF,TGTGCCAGCAGCCAATCCGGGCCGCTAGTGGATGAGCAGTTCTTC
12,TRBD1,TRBV5-1,TRBJ2-7,-,CASSPGGYEQYF,TGCGCCAGCAGCCCAGGGGGCTACGAGCAGTACTTC
15,-,TRBV28,TRBJ1-5,many,CASTTGGEPNQPQHF,TGTGCCAGCACCACAGGCGGGGAACCCAATCAGCCCCAGCATTTT
13,-,TRBV12-3/TRBV12-4,TRBJ1-3,medium-sized,CASSSQGGNTIYF,TGTGCCAGCAGTTCGCAGGGGGGAAACACCATATATTTT
15,-,TRBV5-6,TRBJ1-3,medium-sized,CASSYDGNSGNTIYF,TGTGCCAGCAGCTATGACGGAAACTCTGGAAACACCATATATTTT
17,TRBD2,TRBV10-3,TRBJ2-1,medium-sized,CAISGLAGEGSYNEQFF,TGTGCCATCAGTGGACTAGCGGGAGAAGGGTCCTACAATGAGCAGTTCTTC
17,TRBD2,TRBV12-5,TRBJ2-1,medium-sized,CASGPPRGSGGYNEQFF,TGTGCTAGTGGCCCCCCCCGTGGGTCGGGAGGGTACAATGAGCAGTTCTTC
16,TRBD1,TRBV27,TRBJ2-4,medium-sized,CASRVEGALAKNIQYF,TGTGCCAGCAGAGTAGAGGGGGCCCTAGCCAAAAACATTCAGTACTTC
12,-,TRBV10-3,TRBJ1-2,medium-sized,CAISAGRYGYTF,TGTGCCATCAGTGCAGGGCGCTATGGCTACACCTTC
12,TRBD1,TRBV6-2/TRBV6-3,TRBJ2-1,many,CASSRQGGPLVF,TGTGCCAGCAGCCGACAGGGTGGCCCTTTGGTCTTC
15,-,TRBV7-2,TRBJ2-2,many,CASSPGRGSAGELFF,TGTGCCAGCAGCCCGGGGAGAGGGAGCGCCGGGGAGCTGTTTTTT
12,-,TRBV20-1,TRBJ2-3,many,CSARARGDTQYF,TGCAGTGCTAGAGCCCGGGGAGATACGCAGTATTTT
13,-,TRBV11-2,TRBJ2-1,medium-sized,CASSLRRRDEQFF,TGTGCCAGCAGCTTACGGCGGAGGGATGAGCAGTTCTTC
16,-,TRBV7-2,TRBJ2-3,-,CASSLGRAGSADTQYF,TGTGCCAGCAGCCTGGGACGGGCCGGCAGCGCAGATACGCAGTATTTT
15,-,TRBV12-3/TRBV12-4,TRBJ1-1,-,CASSLWGLGNTEAFF,TGTGCCAGCAGTTTATGGGGACTGGGGAACACTGAAGCTTTCTTT
12,-,TRBV28,TRBJ2-5,few,CASSSGVETQYF,TGTGCCAGCAGTTCGGGGGTGGAGACCCAGTACTTC
12,-,TRBV28,TRBJ1-4,medium-sized,CASSIRGEKLFF,TGTGCCAGCAGTATTCGAGGGGAAAAACTGTTTTTT
15,TRBD2,TRBV29-1,TRBJ2-7,medium-sized,CSVGPDTSGGYEQYF,TGCAGCGTGGGCCCTGACACTAGCGGAGGTTACGAGCAGTACTTC
13,-,TRBV12-3/TRBV12-4,TRBJ2-5,many,CASSFGRQETQYF,TGTGCCAGCAGTTTTGGCAGACAAGAGACCCAGTACTTC
14,-,TRBV7-9,TRBJ1-2,medium-sized,CASSRAEGGYGYTF,TGTGCCAGCAGCCGGGCCGAGGGGGGATATGGCTACACCTTC
14,-,TRBV10-3,TRBJ1-2,medium-sized,CAIRGAAAISGYTF,TGTGCCATCAGGGGTGCGGCGGCCATCTCTGGCTACACCTTC
11,-,TRBV29-1,TRBJ2-7,medium-sized,CSVEENYEQYF,TGCAGCGTTGAAGAAAACTACGAGCAGTACTTC
17,TRBD2,TRBV12-3/TRBV12-4,TRBJ2-6,medium-sized,CASTISGRAAGANVLTF,TGTGCCAGCACTATTAGCGGGAGGGCCGCTGGGGCCAACGTCCTGACTTTC